Presented here are 24 T cell receptor beta chains from one specimen sequenced in a study of metastatic and nonmetastatic thyroid tumors. Patients were all untreated before their thyroid surgery. TCRdb redid the clone calls on the PCR reads using MiXCR. Of 40,000 or so clones in the sample, approximately 20% were seen once. Sample: blood. Receptor source: a female donor with papillary thyroid cancer or a benign thyroid nodule (not recorded which). Some clones in this sample may be carry-over from other donors' samples.

This clone was seen more than once but under ten times. One end of the junction fails to match germline, which may point to a read error. The chain links TRBV15 to TRBJ2-1; TRBD1 agrees at 7 bases. CDR1 and CDR2 from the germline V gene are LNHNV and YYDKDF (reference sequence). The CDR3 is 14 residues long. In nucleotides, the CDR3 is TGTGCCACCAGCACCGGGACAGTGGGGAATGATCAGTTCTTC. This encodes CATSTGTVGNDQFF.

This chain joins TRBV11-1 and TRBJ2-1; D is possibly TRBD2 (6 bases). Germline V gene sequence: CDR1 SGHAT, CDR2 FQDESV (reference sequence). CDR3 length: 15 amino acids. Trimming stripped 5 bases from V and 8 bases from J, with 19 bases between. The CDR3 protein is CASSHSGRLRDEQFF. The CDR3 DNA reads TGTGCCAGCAGCCATAGTGGGAGGTTGCGGGATGAGCAGTTCTTC.

Comments on this clone: This may come from a read error, since a much larger clone is one base off. The chain couples TRBV27 to TRBJ1-4; D unclear. CDR1 MNHEY and CDR2 SMNVEV come from the germline V gene (reference sequence). V shed 6 bases and J shed 7 bases, with 15 bases lying between them. CDR3 length: 14 residues. The DNA for the CDR3 is TGTGCCAGCAGCTCCGACATGCAACCTGAAAAACTGTTTTTT. It codes for CASSSDMQPEKLFF.

The chain recombines TRBV20-1 with TRBJ2-7, with 7 bases matching TRBD1. The germline CDR1 and CDR2 sequences are DFQATT and SNEGSKA (reference sequence). The CDR3 spans 13 residues. Trimming took 5 bases from V and 2 from J; bases not matched to a gene: 6. The CDR3 sequence is CSAQDRVTYEQYF. CDR3 nucleotides: TGCAGTGCTCAAGACAGGGTAACCTACGAGCAGTACTTC.

A single count supports this clone. This is likely a read error, given that the CDR3 carries no conserved phenylalanine or tryptophan at its end. V and J are TRBV24-1 and TRBJ2-3; weak D call: TRBD1 (5 bases). Germline V gives CDR1 KGHDR, CDR2 SFDVKD. V was shortened by 4 bases and J by 2 bases, with 15 bases between the two germline ends. This CDR3 contains 16 residues. The CDR3 sequence: CATSESTATNTDTQYL. CDR3 in DNA: TGTGCCACCAGTGAATCGACAGCCACTAACACAGATACGCAGTATTTG.

This clone was observed at least ten times. J is TRBJ1-1 and V is TRBV5-4; D is undetermined. The germline V and J ends were trimmed by 1 base and 5 bases, with 18 bases remaining between them. This CDR3 has 16 amino acids. CDR1 is SGHNT, CDR2 YYREEE, per germline (reference sequence). The CDR3 loop reads CASSLSLSAVGTEAFF. CDR3 bases: TGTGCCAGCAGCTTGTCATTGTCCGCGGTGGGAACTGAAGCTTTCTTT.

This clone was observed a few times. The DNA of the CDR3 is TGTGCCAGCAGTGAGGGGAAGAACACCGGGGAGCTGTTTTTT. Translated: CASSEGKNTGELFF. V is TRBV6-1 and J is TRBJ2-2, with D hard to call. Germline V gives CDR1 MNHNS, CDR2 SASEGT. This CDR3 comprises 14 residues. Between the trimmed V and J ends, which lost 3 bases and 1 base, there was a span of 6 bases.

This sequence joins TRBV11-2 and TRBJ1-1, with no clear D. V was shortened by 7 bases and J by 0 bases, with 6 bases between the two germline ends. This CDR3 is built from 12 residues. Germline CDR1 and CDR2: SGHAT and FQNNGV. The CDR3 DNA is TGTGCCAGCAACGGAATGAACACTGAAGCTTTCTTT. Residues: CASNGMNTEAFF.

This clone was observed a handful of times. This may be a read error: a much more frequent sequence differs by one nucleotide. The V call is TRBV18, the J call TRBJ1-2, with 9 bases that match TRBD1. The CDR3 covers 13 residues. V gave up 3 bases and J gave up 6 bases; unmatched junction bases: 2. In germline, CDR1 is KGHSH, CDR2 LQKENI. CDR3 DNA sequence: TGTGCCAGCTCACCGGACAGGGGCCATGGCTACACCTTC. Translating gives CASSPDRGHGYTF.

In regard to this clone: Because the CDR3 is missing its conserved closing phenylalanine or tryptophan, this is likely a read error. This rearrangement joins TRBV20-1 to TRBJ1-2; TRBD1 might be the D (5 bases). The CDR3 extends over 17 amino acids. Germline assignment: CDR1 DFQATT and CDR2 SNEGSKA (reference sequence). V lost 6 bases and J lost 1, with 24 bases in between. CDR3 loop: CSALSNGGIRDNYGYTV. CDR3 nucleotide sequence: TGCAGTGCCTTGTCCAACGGTGGCATCAGGGATAACTATGGCTACACCGTC.

This clone was seen repeatedly, ten times or more. The chain has TRBV20-1 and TRBJ2-3; maybe TRBD2 (5 bases). V was pared by 2 bases and J by 5 bases, with 11 bases between. The CDR3 has 13 residues. CDR1 is DFQATT, CDR2 SNEGSKA, per germline (reference sequence). This chain's CDR3 is CSARSQSGDTQYF. The CDR3 nucleotides are TGCAGTGCTAGAAGTCAGAGCGGAGATACGCAGTATTTT.

This clone was seen only once. V gene TRBV7-8 combines with J gene TRBJ2-7; no clear D gene. Trimming removed 1 base at V and 2 bases at J, with 9 bases between. CDR3 size: 14 residues. Germline CDR1 is SGHVS and CDR2 is FQNEAQ. In DNA, the CDR3 is TGTGCCAGCAGCTTAGAAGTGTTACCCTACGAGCAGTACTTC. It translates to CASSLEVLPYEQYF.

The table lists this clone with many counts. The J gene is TRBJ2-1, the V gene TRBV20-1; D ambiguous. V was clipped by 3 bases and J by 8 bases, with 11 bases between them. This CDR3 comprises 12 residues. Germline lookup yields CDR1 DFQATT and CDR2 SNEGSKA (reference sequence). The CDR3 nucleotides read TGCAGTGCTAGTGCCCTGATAGATGAGCAGTTCTTC. Translation gives CSASALIDEQFF.

The gene calls are TRBV20-1 and TRBJ2-7, with 8 nucleotides matching TRBD2. Germline CDR1 is DFQATT and CDR2 is SNEGSKA (reference sequence). The CDR3 is 13 residues long. V lost 5 bases, J lost 4 bases, and 7 bases stayed unmatched. The CDR3, as DNA: TGCAGTGCTGAGGGAAGCGGGAGTTACGAGCAGTACTTC. It yields the protein CSAEGSGSYEQYF.

This clone was detected many times. The J gene is TRBJ2-7, the V gene TRBV4-1; 7 nucleotides line up with TRBD2. Germline V gene lookup returns CDR1 MGHRA and CDR2 YSYEKL. CDR3 length: 14 amino acids. V lost 4 bases and J lost 4; bases outside the gene matches: 7. In nucleotides, the CDR3 is TGCGCCAGCAGCCCCCCCGGACTAGAGTACGAGCAGTACTTC. It translates to CASSPPGLEYEQYF.

V and J are TRBV20-1 and TRBJ1-5; TRBD1 aligns across 7 bases. V was pared by 0 bases and J by 4 bases, with 6 bases of the junction left unmatched. Germline CDR1 DFQATT, CDR2 SNEGSKA (reference sequence). The CDR3 sequence is 15 residues long. CDR3 in amino acids: CSAREMAGGNQPQHF. As DNA, the CDR3 is TGCAGTGCTAGAGAAATGGCAGGGGGGAATCAGCCCCAGCATTTT.

The chain recombines TRBV5-5 with TRBJ2-7; 7 bases line up with TRBD1. CDR1 SGHKS and CDR2 YYEKEE come from the germline V gene (reference sequence). The junction had 7 bases not matched to a gene; V was cut back by 3 bases and J by 4 bases. This CDR3 has 14 amino acids. The CDR3 loop is CASSSRTGSYEQYF. CDR3 in DNA: TGTGCCAGCAGCTCACGGACAGGTAGTTACGAGCAGTACTTC.

This clone was observed many times. The chain employs TRBV4-2 and TRBJ2-7, with TRBD2 matching 8 bases. V lost 0 bases and J lost 0; bases outside the gene matches: 4. The CDR3 is made up of 16 amino acids. Per the germline V gene, CDR1 is LGHNA and CDR2 is YNFKEQ. The CDR3 sequence is CASSQDAGRASYEQYF. CDR3 bases: TGTGCCAGCAGCCAAGATGCCGGGAGGGCCTCCTACGAGCAGTACTTC.

By share, this clone ranks as large. This rearrangement joins TRBV6-1 to TRBJ2-1, with 11 bases matching TRBD2. The CDR3 runs to 15 residues. Germline loops: CDR1 MNHNS, CDR2 SASEGT. V gave up 6 bases and J gave up 8 bases; unmatched junction bases: 9. CDR3 in amino acids: CASRVTSGSGHEQFF. DNA for the CDR3: TGTGCCAGCAGGGTAACTAGCGGGAGTGGCCATGAGCAGTTCTTC.

The genes are TRBV6-1 and TRBJ2-3; no clear D. CDR3 length: 12 amino acids. The ends were cut back, 4 bases at V and 6 bases at J, with 8 bases in the middle. Germline values: CDR1 MNHNS, CDR2 SASEGT. The CDR3 DNA reads TGTGCCAGCAGTGGCGTACTTGATACGCAGTATTTT. This sequence encodes CASSGVLDTQYF.

The J gene is TRBJ2-3, the V gene TRBV7-3; the match to TRBD1 covers 8 bases. In germline, CDR1 is SGHTA, CDR2 FQGTGA. V lost 1 base and J lost 4; bases outside the gene matches: 4. This CDR3 is 15 amino acids long. This CDR3 is CASSLRQGLADTQYF. CDR3 nucleotides: TGTGCCAGCAGCTTAAGACAGGGGCTGGCAGATACGCAGTATTTT.

The V call is TRBV2, the J call TRBJ2-7; no reliable D call. The CDR3 has 13 amino acids. The germline V and J ends were trimmed by 2 bases and 1 base, with 6 bases remaining between them. Germline-derived CDR1 and CDR2 are SNHLY and FYNNEI. The CDR3 nucleotides read TGTGCCAGCAGTGAAACGGCTTCCTACGAGCAGTACTTC. Protein sequence: CASSETASYEQYF.

The chain combines TRBV30 with TRBJ2-7; 8 nucleotides line up with TRBD1. The CDR3 totals 13 residues. CDR1 and CDR2 from the germline V gene are GTSNPN and SVGIG (reference sequence). The V gene end was trimmed by 4 bases and the J gene end by 4 bases; junction bases not matched to a gene: 6. Written as DNA, the CDR3 is TGTGCCTGGACCCAGGGGGCTCGATACGAGCAGTACTTC. It is translated as CAWTQGARYEQYF.

This clone was seen repeatedly, ten times or more. The gene calls are TRBV18 and TRBJ2-3, with D hard to call. CDR3 size: 14 residues. Germline V gene data show CDR1 as KGHSH and CDR2 as LQKENI. V was cut by 2 bases and J by 0 bases, with 6 bases left in between. CDR3 in amino acids: CASSPTYSTDTQYF. The CDR3, as DNA: TGTGCCAGCTCACCAACATACAGCACAGATACGCAGTATTTT.